These T cell receptor beta chains were read from a single sample in a study of cytomegalovirus exposure and HLA in healthy donors. Some clones are missing from TCRdb's copy, which holds only in-frame ones; the method was immunoSEQ multiplex PCR. The sample lists 160,000 or so clones; around four fifths were seen once. Input material: PBMCs. The receptors stem from a woman in her 30s in good health and CMV-seronegative. Both conserved end residues are part of each CDR3. The D gene is left open where the match is weak. Size is omitted from some rows. Given values are once, few, many or a class for expanded clones.

d_gene | j_gene | abundance | v_gene | CDR3aa | CDR3nt
TRBD1 | TRBJ1-4 | NA | TRBV6-5 | CASSYRGPNGEKLFF | TGTGCCAGCAGCTACAGGGGCCCCAACGGTGAAAAACTGTTTTTT
TRBD2 | TRBJ2-1 | few | TRBV7-6 | CASSPRSGAHEQFF | TGTGCCAGCAGCCCCCGTAGCGGGGCCCATGAGCAGTTCTTC
NA | TRBJ1-3 | NA | TRBV30 | CAWSGYSGNTIYF | TGTGCCTGGAGTGGCTACTCTGGAAACACCATATATTTT
NA | TRBJ1-1 | once | TRBV7-9 | CASSSISLGAFF | TGTGCCAGCAGCTCTATCTCCCTAGGAGCTTTCTTT
TRBD1 | TRBJ2-1 | NA | TRBV5-8 | CASRSPRAGTGVSNEQFF | TGTGCCAGCAGGAGCCCCAGAGCCGGGACAGGGGTCAGCAATGAGCAGTTCTTC
NA | TRBJ1-1 | NA | TRBV5-1 | CASSLAGSVAEAFF | TGCGCCAGCAGCTTGGCCGGGAGTGTGGCTGAAGCTTTCTTT
NA | TRBJ2-3 | NA | TRBV10-2 | CASSGAGIDTQYF | TGCGCCAGCAGTGGGGCAGGGATCGATACGCAGTATTTT
TRBD1 | TRBJ1-6 | NA | TRBV30 | CAWSGQGNSPLHF | TGTGCCTGGAGTGGACAGGGTAATTCACCCCTCCACTTT
TRBD2 | TRBJ2-3 | NA | TRBV6-1 | CATYSGATDTQYF | TGTGCCACCTATAGCGGGGCCACAGATACGCAGTATTTT
NA | TRBJ2-1 | NA | TRBV30 | CAYNYYNEQFF | TGTGCCTATAACTACTACAATGAGCAGTTCTTC
TRBD1 | TRBJ1-4 | NA | TRBV2 | CASSDPGQNEKLFF | TGTGCCAGCAGTGACCCGGGACAGAATGAAAAACTGTTTTTT
NA | TRBJ1-6 | NA | TRBV6-1 | CASSDNRRGSSYNSPLHF | TGTGCCAGCAGTGATAATAGAAGGGGGAGCTCCTATAATTCACCCCTCCACTTT
NA | TRBJ2-5 | NA | TRBV5-1 | CASSLAVGAEETQYF | TGCGCCAGCAGCTTGGCCGTGGGGGCAGAGGAGACCCAGTACTTC